Sequencing of this T cell receptor (beta chain) was carried out in a study of cytomegalovirus exposure and HLA in healthy donors (dated by TCRdb to 2016 to 2017). For the wider study: According to a later analysis, one platform produced both the approximately 110 validation repertoires and the approximately 660 repertoires of the first cohort. A separate validation cohort of roughly 120 different subjects was used in addition to the approximately 670-subject first cohort. To predict cytomegalovirus infection status, the study combined high-throughput TCR immunosequencing, statistical association of individual TCRs with disease status, and machine learning. The study was designed to test whether signatures of past pathogen exposure could be identified by cataloging public T cell receptors.

From cysteine to phenylalanine, the CDR3 is 11 amino acids long. CDR3 DNA is the only sequence kept; it has 33 bases, read in frame from the first base. Via the germline V gene (reference sequence), CDR1 is LNHDA and CDR2 SQIVND. V gives up 8 bases and J gives up 4 bases, and the segment between their germline ends measures 8 bases. The table lists this clone with a few counts. Its recognized antigen is unknown. No qualities accompany the bases; no much larger clone lies one base away. The study at large found these results: The classifier was reported to diagnose cytomegalovirus status with high specificity and sensitivity in both the original cohort and the validation cohort. Most TCR sequences were observed very rarely across donors, whereas some public TCRs were present in many individuals. A later analysis lacked HLA typing for the validation cohort, so it scored co-occurrence in that cohort across all 130 or so repertoires. Of the cluster scores, around 95% were above 0 in a later analysis, which found that TCRs clustered in the first cohort also tended to co-occur in the approximately 130 validation repertoires. In vitro tests confirmed that a few of the cytomegalovirus-associated TCR beta chains recognize cytomegalovirus antigens. The study gave a list of roughly 150 TCR beta chains associated with cytomegalovirus. It was suggested by the authors that the approach could potentially be generalized to other disease states and immunological phenotypes.

Libraries came from the immunoSEQ multiplex PCR assay. The original methods were these. A statistical classification framework was built for diagnosing cytomegalovirus status from the catalog of TCR beta chain sequences. This is the immuneACCESS table as TCRdb keeps it, with only in-frame sequences that have V and J called. A part of the clones is gone; compared with another copy, unresolved V genes explain less than half, and the rest is unexplained. D and trimming come from the DNA, and the V and J calls and clone size come from that table. This sample holds approximately 270,000 clones; approximately 86% were observed only once. The ten largest clonotypes hold more than 0.8% of the sample. The donors were included in the validation cohort of approximately 130 subjects, a group kept apart from the roughly 730-subject first cohort.

Source material: PBMCs. The chain links TRBV19 with TRBJ1-1; D gene: possibly TRBD1, on 5 matching bases. This receptor was obtained from a woman aged 18-29 years in good health and CMV-seronegative. The CDR3 protein: CASVQGTEAFF. In nucleotide form, the sequence is TGTGCCAGTGTCCAGGGCACTGAAGCTTTCTTT.